This is a list of T cell receptor beta chains from one sample in a study of T cell repertoires in cytomegalovirus infection. TCRdb passed the reads through MiXCR, listing each CDR3 protein once. In the table there are over 300,000 distinct CDR3 sequences, 9.5% of which are singletons. Sequencing used PBMCs. These receptors all stem from a human donor in good health (CMV status not recorded). Some clones in this sample may be carry-over from other donors' samples. CDR3s include the opening cysteine and the closing phenylalanine or tryptophan. D genes are given only for firm matches. Clone size, where shown, is once, few, many, or a class for clones that have expanded.

D	size	V	J	CDR3	DNA
.	few	TRBV7-9	TRBJ2-1	CASSLVLTSRNEQFF	TGTGCCAGCAGCTTAGTCCTAACTAGCAGGAATGAGCAGTTCTTC
.	few	TRBV12-3/TRBV12-4	TRBJ1-5	CASSIQQEGGQHF	TGTGCCAGCAGTATTCAACAGGAGGGAGGCCAGCATTTT
TRBD2	few	TRBV12-3/TRBV12-4	TRBJ2-2	CASSLLAGAGELFF	TGTGCCAGCAGTCTCCTAGCGGGAGCCGGGGAGCTGTTTTTT
.	few	TRBV11-3	TRBJ1-1	CASSGGEKNTEAFF	TGTGCCAGCAGCGGCGGGGAAAAGAACACTGAAGCTTTCTTT
.	many	TRBV2	TRBJ1-4	CASSRDIQATNEKLFF	TGTGCCAGCAGTCGGGACATTCAAGCAACTAATGAAAAACTGTTTTTT
.	many	TRBV5-6	TRBJ1-1	CASSLASQNTEAFF	TGTGCCAGCAGCTTGGCCTCCCAGAACACTGAAGCTTTCTTT
.	few	TRBV7-2	TRBJ2-1	CASSQSFYNEQFF	TGTGCCAGCAGCCAGTCCTTCTACAATGAGCAGTTCTTC
TRBD1	many	TRBV6-5	TRBJ2-7	CASRQGQGKNEQYF	TGTGCCAGTCGTCAGGGACAGGGAAAAAACGAGCAGTACTTC
TRBD1	.	TRBV6-2/TRBV6-3	TRBJ2-3	CASGMDRGITDTQYF	TGTGCCAGCGGAATGGACAGGGGGATCACAGATACGCAGTATTTT
.	.	TRBV28	TRBJ2-7	CASSLTGPPGPIVYEQYF	TGTGCCAGCAGTTTGACAGGCCCTCCGGGCCCCATTGTCTACGAGCAGTACTTC
.	.	TRBV2	TRBJ1-4	CASLNEKLFF	TGTGCCAGCCTTAATGAAAAACTGTTTTTT
.	.	TRBV6-5	TRBJ2-7	CASSYSDGTYEQYF	TGTGCCAGCAGTTACTCGGACGGAACTTACGAGCAGTACTTC
.	many	TRBV7-2	TRBJ2-1	CASSPFGRGRAYNEQFF	TGTGCCAGCAGCCCGTTCGGTAGGGGAAGGGCCTACAATGAGCAGTTCTTC
.	few	TRBV4-3	TRBJ1-2	CASSQDQAGYGYTF	TGCGCCAGCAGCCAAGACCAGGCGGGCTATGGCTACACCTTC
.	.	TRBV12-3/TRBV12-4	TRBJ2-1	CASSRTLISEQFF	TGTGCCAGCAGCCGCACCCTGATTAGTGAGCAGTTCTTC
.	many	TRBV19	TRBJ2-1	CASSTLLSGGGVDEQFF	TGTGCCAGTAGTACACTACTCTCCGGCGGGGGCGTTGATGAGCAGTTCTTC
TRBD2	.	TRBV10-3	TRBJ2-1	CAISDTGAGARNEQFF	TGTGCCATCAGTGACACAGGAGCGGGAGCTCGCAATGAGCAGTTCTTC
.	.	TRBV6-5	TRBJ2-3	CASTPASRTDTQYF	TGTGCCAGCACCCCGGCTAGTCGCACAGATACGCAGTATTTT
TRBD2	many	TRBV7-2	TRBJ2-2	CASSLVRGTNTGELFF	TGTGCCAGCAGCTTAGTGCGGGGGACGAACACCGGGGAGCTGTTTTTT
.	many	TRBV7-2	TRBJ2-3	CASSLVGGPSTDTQYF	TGTGCCAGCAGTCTCGTAGGGGGGCCTAGCACAGATACGCAGTATTTT
.	.	TRBV27	TRBJ1-2	CASSLSGRAGYGYTF	TGTGCCAGCAGTTTATCGGGCAGGGCGGGCTATGGCTACACCTTC
.	.	TRBV12-5	TRBJ2-7	CASGRETGYEQYF	TGTGCTAGTGGTCGAGAAACAGGGTACGAGCAGTACTTC
TRBD1	many	TRBV6-2/TRBV6-3	TRBJ1-4	CASRPLYRGRDEKLFF	TGTGCCAGCAGACCCCTATACAGGGGGCGCGATGAAAAACTGTTTTTT
.	many	TRBV12-3/TRBV12-4	TRBJ2-3	CASSLGRGSLDPDTQYF	TGTGCCAGCAGTTTGGGTCGGGGTTCCCTAGACCCAGATACGCAGTATTTT
.	many	TRBV6-5	TRBJ1-4	CASSYRAARNEKLFF	TGTGCCAGCAGTTACAGGGCCGCGCGGAATGAAAAACTGTTTTTT
.	many	TRBV7-6	TRBJ2-6	CASSYHRVGANVLTF	TGTGCCAGCAGCTATCATCGGGTTGGGGCCAACGTCCTGACTTTC
.	.	TRBV6-2/TRBV6-3	TRBJ2-5	CASRWWEETQYF	TGTGCCAGCAGATGGTGGGAAGAGACCCAGTACTTC
TRBD2	few	TRBV6-2/TRBV6-3	TRBJ2-1	CASSSPRLAGVDEQFF	TGTGCCAGCAGCTCGCCCCGACTAGCGGGAGTAGACGAGCAGTTCTTC
.	many	TRBV7-9	TRBJ2-2	CASTPVLRPGQRKYSTGELFF	TGTGCCAGCACCCCCGTTCTTAGACCGGGACAAAGAAAATATTCCACCGGGGAGCTGTTTTTT
.	.	TRBV7-9	TRBJ2-7	CASRPPSSYEQYF	TGTGCCAGCAGGCCCCCGAGCTCCTACGAGCAGTACTTC
TRBD2	few	TRBV20-1	TRBJ2-1	CSALSGRANKFNNEQFF	TGCAGTGCCCTTAGCGGGAGGGCCAATAAGTTTAACAATGAGCAGTTCTTC
TRBD1	many	TRBV19	TRBJ1-1	CASFRDRMMGNTEAFF	TGTGCCAGTTTCCGGGACAGGATGATGGGGAACACTGAAGCTTTCTTT
.	many	TRBV7-6	TRBJ1-6	CASRQGGNSPLHF	TGTGCCAGCAGACAGGGAGGCAATTCACCCCTCCACTTT
.	.	TRBV12-3/TRBV12-4	TRBJ1-1	CASKKDGRRTEAFF	TGTGCCAGCAAAAAGGACGGGCGGCGAACTGAAGCTTTCTTT
.	.	TRBV12-3/TRBV12-4	TRBJ2-5	CASSFSGLLPGETQYF	TGTGCCAGCAGTTTTTCGGGCCTCCTGCCAGGCGAGACCCAGTACTTC
.	many	TRBV2	TRBJ2-7	CASSGAFREQYF	TGTGCCAGCAGCGGGGCCTTTCGGGAGCAGTACTTC
.	.	TRBV7-9	TRBJ1-1	CASSPPGPLQGTEAFF	TGTGCCAGCAGCCCACCGGGACCCCTCCAGGGCACTGAAGCTTTCTTT
.	many	TRBV20-1	TRBJ2-7	CSQRKGRYEQYF	TGCAGCCAGAGGAAGGGACGATACGAGCAGTACTTC
TRBD2	few	TRBV5-5	TRBJ2-3	CASSLAGGTTDTQYF	TGTGCCAGCAGCTTGGCGGGGGGGACCACAGATACGCAGTATTTT
TRBD1	many	TRBV7-2	TRBJ1-5	CASSLLGRGLQPQHF	TGTGCCAGCAGCCTCCTCGGTAGGGGGCTTCAGCCCCAGCATTTT
.	few	TRBV6-5	TRBJ2-5	CASSRAIQETQYF	TGTGCCAGCAGTCGGGCCATTCAAGAGACCCAGTACTTC
.	few	TRBV12-3/TRBV12-4	TRBJ1-1	CASSLPPQETEAFF	TGTGCCAGCAGTTTACCCCCTCAAGAAACTGAAGCTTTCTTT
TRBD1	many	TRBV4-1	TRBJ1-2	CASTQGPGQTNYGYTF	TGCGCCAGCACCCAAGGACCGGGACAGACGAACTATGGCTACACCTTC
.	many	TRBV7-2	TRBJ2-7	CASSLNRRAYEQYF	TGTGCCAGCTCGCTAAACAGGAGAGCCTACGAGCAGTACTTC
.	many	TRBV7-6	TRBJ2-6	CASSLVVLEITGANVLTF	TGTGCCAGCAGCTTAGTGGTTCTGGAAATAACTGGGGCCAACGTCCTGACTTTC
TRBD2	.	TRBV5-4	TRBJ2-5	CASSLKRETGETQYF	TGTGCCAGCAGCCTGAAGCGGGAGACGGGAGAGACCCAGTACTTC
TRBD2	few	TRBV20-1	TRBJ2-1	CSARLSGRPPNEQFF	TGCAGTGCTAGACTCAGCGGGAGACCCCCCAATGAGCAGTTCTTC
TRBD2	few	TRBV2	TRBJ2-1	CASRSSGGAYNEQFF	TGTGCCAGCAGGTCTAGCGGGGGGGCCTACAATGAGCAGTTCTTC
TRBD1	many	TRBV11-2	TRBJ1-5	CASSQGQLNQPQHF	TGTGCCAGCAGCCAGGGACAGCTCAATCAGCCCCAGCATTTT
.	many	TRBV7-2	TRBJ1-5	CASSLGPGWDQPQHF	TGTGCCAGCAGCTTAGGCCCGGGGTGGGATCAGCCCCAGCATTTT
.	.	TRBV19	TRBJ1-2	CASRVGEFGYTF	TGTGCCAGTCGCGTTGGGGAGTTCGGCTACACCTTC
TRBD1	.	TRBV20-1	TRBJ1-6	CSAGDRERSYNSPLHF	TGCAGTGCGGGAGACAGGGAGAGATCCTATAATTCACCCCTCCACTTT
TRBD2	.	TRBV19	TRBJ2-1	CASSRTSSSYNEQFF	TGTGCCAGTAGTAGGACTAGCTCCTCCTACAATGAGCAGTTCTTC
.	.	TRBV7-4	TRBJ1-1	CASSLFDQTEAFF	TGTGCCAGCAGCTTATTCGATCAGACTGAAGCTTTCTTT
.	many	TRBV7-2	TRBJ1-4	CASSYLTGLSNEKLFF	TGTGCCAGCAGCTACCTAACAGGGTTGTCTAATGAAAAACTGTTTTTT